The 6 T cell receptor beta chains reported below all come from one sample, sequenced in a study of cytomegalovirus exposure and HLA in healthy donors. PCR involved 60 Vbeta and 13 Jbeta primers. Here immunoSEQ multiplex PCR was the method, and the copy in TCRdb shows in-frame clones only, minus some. Counted here are 150,000 or so clones, approximately 79% occurring once; the ten biggest clones make up approximately 4%. Material for sequencing was PBMCs. The receptors derive from a man younger than 35 in good health and CMV-seropositive.

This clone was observed a few times. This chain uses TRBV5-7 with TRBJ2-7; D gene uncertain. TRBV5-7 is an ORF for which the function is uncertain. There are 13 residues in the CDR3. V was pared by 2 bases and J by 7 bases, with 13 bases between. CDR3 DNA: TGTGCCAGCAGCTTTAGCATCTCTTGGGAGCAGTACTTC. It specifies CASSFSISWEQYF.

The CDR3 DNA follows: TGTGCCAGCAGTTTAGGGCTAGCGGGGACGGAGTTCTTC. Protein product: CASSLGLAGTEFF. This chain links TRBV27 with TRBJ2-1; 9 bases are a match to TRBD2. Germline CDR1 reads MNHEY; CDR2 reads SMNVEV (reference sequence). The J segment lost 14 bases and the V segment lost 2 bases, leaving 7 bases of the junction unmatched. The length of the CDR3 is 13 residues.

The V call is TRBV4-3, the J call TRBJ2-1; 10 bases match TRBD2. The V gene's germline CDR1 is LGHNA and CDR2 YSLEER. V lost 0 bases, J lost 4 bases, and 3 bases stayed unmatched. The CDR3 covers 16 residues. The CDR3 DNA reads as TGCGCCAGCAGCCAAGATTTACTAGCGGGATACAATGAGCAGTTCTTC. As protein: CASSQDLLAGYNEQFF.

The chain couples TRBV19 to TRBJ2-3; a weak D match, TRBD1 (5 bases). The CDR3 spans 15 residues. The germline V and J ends were trimmed by 5 bases and 5 bases, with 17 bases remaining between them. The germline V gene encodes CDR1 LNHDA and CDR2 SQIVND (reference sequence). Here the CDR3 DNA reads TGTGCCAGTAGTCCAAGGGGTCTAGAAGGAGATACGCAGTATTTT. Encoded protein: CASSPRGLEGDTQYF.

The rearrangement joins TRBV2 to TRBJ1-1, with D uncertain. With 2 bases removed from V and 4 bases from J, the gap between germline ends came to 11 bases. Germline CDR1 reads SNHLY; CDR2 reads FYNNEI. The CDR3 consists of 14 residues. The CDR3 region is CASSERSAGTEAFF. The CDR3 DNA is TGTGCCAGCAGTGAAAGGTCGGCAGGCACTGAAGCTTTCTTT. The full variable domain, with the rest looked up from reference TRBV2 and TRBJ1-1, is EPEVTQTPSHQVTQMGQEVILRCVPISNHLYFYWYRQILGQKVEFLVSFYNNEISEKSEIFDDQFSVERPDGSNFTLKIRSTKLEDSAMYFCASSERSAGTEAFFGQGTRLTVV.

A single count supports this clone. CDR3 in amino acids: CASSLGLATDTQYF. For the CDR3, the DNA is TGCGCCAGCAGCTTGGGACTAGCGACAGATACGCAGTATTTT. The chain employs TRBV5-1 and TRBJ2-3, with 8 positions matching TRBD2. The V gene end was trimmed by 0 bases and the J gene end by 3 bases; junction bases not matched to a gene: 0. CDR1 and CDR2 (germline): SGHRS, YFSETQ. The CDR3 has 14 residues.